These T cell receptor beta chains were read from a single sample in a study of blood T cell repertoires in COVID-19. The protocol was immunoSEQ multiplex PCR, while the TCRdb copy is restricted to in-frame clones and leaves out a portion. The sample yields roughly 300,000 clones, roughly 91% seen once. The sample comprised PBMCs or T cells enriched from blood (not recorded which). These receptors all come from a woman aged 40 to 50 with acute COVID-19. Both conserved end residues are part of each CDR3. The D gene is left open where the match is weak. A row's size may be missing; if present it is once, few, many or a size class.

D gene,J gene,clone size,V gene,CDR3 protein,CDR3 DNA
TRBD1,TRBJ1-1,.,TRBV5-4,CASSLEGQGSSEAFF,TGTGCCAGCAGCTTGGAGGGACAGGGTTCGTCTGAAGCTTTCTTT
.,TRBJ2-1,.,TRBV7-2,CASRNRGSNEQFF,TGTGCCAGCCGCAATAGGGGTTCCAATGAGCAGTTCTTC
.,TRBJ1-1,.,TRBV7-2,CASSLAGVSTEAFF,TGTGCCAGCAGCTTAGCAGGGGTTAGCACTGAAGCTTTCTTT
TRBD2,TRBJ2-5,.,TRBV9,CASSVVGGALGETQYF,TGTGCCAGCAGCGTAGTCGGGGGGGCGTTGGGCGAGACCCAGTACTTC
.,TRBJ2-7,.,TRBV7-2,CASSPRVMYQQYF,TGTGCCAGCAGCCCGAGGGTAATGTATCAGCAGTACTTC
TRBD1,TRBJ2-7,.,TRBV3-1/TRBV3-2,CASSLHRGYSTYEQYF,TGTGCCAGCAGCCTGCACAGGGGATATTCTACCTACGAGCAGTACTTC
TRBD1,TRBJ1-4,.,TRBV12-5,CASGSDRAYEKLFF,TGTGCTAGTGGTTCCGACAGGGCCTATGAAAAACTGTTTTTT
TRBD1,TRBJ1-1,.,TRBV7-3,CASSSRDRGKAFF,TGTGCCAGCAGCTCCCGGGACAGGGGTAAAGCTTTCTTT
TRBD2,TRBJ2-3,.,TRBV5-4,CASSFSGERRDTQYF,TGTGCCAGCAGCTTTAGCGGGGAGCGCCGAGATACGCAGTATTTT
.,TRBJ1-2,.,TRBV3-1/TRBV3-2,CASSPRDLF,TGTGCCAGCAGCCCCCGGGATCTGTTC
TRBD1,TRBJ1-2,.,TRBV12-3/TRBV12-4,CASSPGQGYGYTF,TGTGCCAGCAGTCCGGGACAGGGCTATGGCTACACCTTC
.,TRBJ2-3,.,TRBV5-4,CASSLRGPDTQYF,TGTGCCAGCAGCTTGCGAGGCCCGGATACGCAGTATTTT
TRBD2,TRBJ2-5,.,TRBV3-1/TRBV3-2,CASSQVAGVLRETQYF,TGTGCCAGCAGCCAAGTGGCGGGAGTGCTGAGAGAGACCCAGTACTTC
TRBD1,TRBJ2-6,.,TRBV24-1,CATSDSTGVPGANVLTF,TGTGCCACCAGTGATTCGACAGGGGTTCCTGGGGCCAACGTCCTGACTTTC
TRBD2,TRBJ2-4,.,TRBV3-1/TRBV3-2,CASSRLLGTSRDQYF,TGTGCCAGCAGCCGCCTACTCGGGACTAGCCGAGATCAGTACTTC
TRBD2,TRBJ2-1,once,TRBV9,CASSVVGRALNEQFF,TGTGCCAGCAGCGTAGTTGGGAGGGCCCTCAATGAGCAGTTCTTC
TRBD2,TRBJ2-3,many,TRBV6-5,CASSYSAGGADTQYF,TGTGCCAGCAGTTACTCGGCGGGAGGGGCAGATACGCAGTATTTT
TRBD2,TRBJ2-2,.,TRBV19,CASSMLLAGWNTGELFF,TGTGCCAGTAGTATGCTGCTAGCGGGATGGAACACCGGGGAGCTGTTTTTT
.,TRBJ2-2,once,TRBV9,CASSLRRDTNTGELFF,TGTGCCAGCAGCCTGAGGAGGGATACGAACACCGGGGAGCTGTTTTTT
.,TRBJ2-2,.,TRBV15,CATSPGAHTGELFF,TGTGCCACGAGTCCAGGGGCGCACACCGGGGAGCTGTTTTTT
TRBD1,TRBJ1-1,.,TRBV28,CATVGQGATEAFF,TGTGCCACCGTTGGACAGGGTGCCACTGAAGCTTTCTTT
.,TRBJ2-7,.,TRBV7-9,CASSSNRDKTFTYEQYF,TGTGCCAGCAGCTCAAACCGGGACAAAACGTTTACCTACGAGCAGTACTTC
TRBD1,TRBJ1-3,.,TRBV27,CASADRGDSGNTIYF,TGTGCCAGCGCTGACAGGGGGGACTCTGGAAACACCATATATTTT
TRBD2,TRBJ2-7,once,TRBV3-1/TRBV3-2,CASSQQTSGSLYEQYF,TGTGCCAGCAGCCAACAGACTAGCGGGAGCCTCTACGAGCAGTACTTC
.,TRBJ1-4,.,TRBV11-2,CASSSDTYNEKLFF,TGTGCCAGCAGCTCGGACACCTACAATGAAAAACTGTTTTTT
.,TRBJ2-3,.,TRBV25-1,CASSEYTGYTDTQYF,TGTGCCAGCAGTGAATATACCGGTTACACAGATACGCAGTATTTT
.,TRBJ2-7,.,TRBV5-4,CASSLVPSEPQYF,TGTGCCAGCAGCTTGGTGCCTAGTGAACCGCAGTACTTC
.,TRBJ1-1,.,TRBV19,CASSIAQVQGTEAFF,TGTGCCAGTAGTATTGCCCAAGTACAGGGAACTGAAGCTTTCTTT
TRBD1,TRBJ2-3,.,TRBV7-2,CASSFRDRGLNFGDTQYF,TGTGCCAGCAGCTTCCGGGACAGGGGGCTTAATTTCGGGGATACGCAGTATTTT
TRBD1,TRBJ1-6,.,TRBV7-8,CASSVGQSSYNSPLHF,TGTGCCAGCAGCGTGGGACAGAGCTCCTATAATTCACCCCTCCACTTT
TRBD2,TRBJ2-1,.,TRBV5-1,CASSPAGGNNEQFF,TGCGCCAGCAGCCCAGCGGGGGGCAACAATGAGCAGTTCTTC
.,TRBJ1-1,.,TRBV6-1,CASSEGRGTEAFF,TGTGCCAGCAGTGAGGGGAGAGGAACTGAAGCTTTCTTT
.,TRBJ1-5,.,TRBV6-6,CASSYSPQGSQHF,TGTGCCAGCAGTTACTCTCCGCAGGGATCCCAGCATTTT